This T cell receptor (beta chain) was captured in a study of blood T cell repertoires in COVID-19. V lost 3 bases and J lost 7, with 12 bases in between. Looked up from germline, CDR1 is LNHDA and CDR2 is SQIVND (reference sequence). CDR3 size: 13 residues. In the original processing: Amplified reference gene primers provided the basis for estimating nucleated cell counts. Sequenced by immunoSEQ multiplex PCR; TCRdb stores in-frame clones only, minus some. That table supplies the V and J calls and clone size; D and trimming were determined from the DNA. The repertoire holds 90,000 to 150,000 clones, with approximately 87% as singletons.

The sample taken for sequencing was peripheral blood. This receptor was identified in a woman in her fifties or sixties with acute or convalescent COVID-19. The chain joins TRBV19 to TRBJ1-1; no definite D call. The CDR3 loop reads CASSIRQNSEAFF. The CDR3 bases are TGTGCCAGTAGTATCAGACAAAATAGTGAAGCTTTCTTT.